Listed here is a single T cell receptor beta chain. Sequenced by immunoSEQ multiplex PCR; TCRdb stores in-frame clones only, minus some. Of under 110,000 clones in the sample, around 87% were seen once. The sample originates from a study of blood T cell repertoires in COVID-19. Overall study context: T cells, B-cell-depleted T cells, or PBMCs supplied cDNA or gDNA.

The CDR3 is 14 residues long. The germline gives CDR1 MDHEN, CDR2 SYDVKM. Trimming took 2 bases from V and 6 from J, leaving 10 bases between them. The V and J genes are TRBV28 and TRBJ2-2, with D possibly matching TRBD1 (6 bases). This clonotype originated in a woman in her 30s with acute or convalescent COVID-19. The sequenced sample was peripheral blood. The CDR3 region is CASSLRQASGELFF. The CDR3 nucleotides are TGTGCCAGCAGTTTAAGACAGGCCTCCGGGGAGCTGTTTTTT.